One and the same sample provided the 17 T cell receptor beta chains below, sequenced in a study of synovial regulatory T cells in juvenile arthritis (dated by TCRdb to between 2015 and 2017). Libraries came from the immunoSEQ multiplex PCR assay. TCRdb obtained this table from immuneACCESS and retained in-frame rearrangements with V and J assigned. These tables miss some clones; where compared with another copy, unresolved V genes account for less than half of the shortfall, and the remainder is unexplained. The table for this sample shows 6,000 to 8,000 clones. The ten largest clones represent 0.5% to 0.65% of the sample. Sequencing input: Treg cells from blood. This specimen's cell subset or site label, interpreted: remaining (HLA-DR-negative) circulating blood Treg cells. Receptors originate from a donor between 2 and 29 years old with juvenile idiopathic arthritis.

The CDR3 loop reads CASKGWQDGTEAFF. The chain recombines TRBV19 with TRBJ1-1. Per the germline V gene, CDR1 is LNHDA and CDR2 is SQIVND (reference sequence). This CDR3 is 14 amino acids long. The protein alone is recorded here.

J is TRBJ2-5 and V is TRBV18; the D call from TCRdb, TRBD1, cannot be confirmed without DNA. Germline V gene sequence: CDR1 KGHSH, CDR2 LQKENI. The length of the CDR3 is 15 residues. DNA is not recorded here. CDR3 region: CASSPRTLGSETQYF.

This rearrangement joins TRBV5-1 to TRBJ2-1; the D call of TRBD2 rests on TCRdb alone, since no DNA is present to check it. The CDR3 has 17 residues. Only the protein is on record. Germline CDR1 is SGHRS and CDR2 is YFSETQ. The CDR3 is CASSWGLAGISYNEQFF.

This chain uses TRBV6-6 with TRBJ1-2. Germline lookup yields CDR1 MNHNY and CDR2 SVGAGI (reference sequence). The CDR3 sequence is 14 residues long. The nucleotide record is missing. The CDR3 sequence is CASSPSGGIGGYTF.

This chain connects TRBV11-2 to TRBJ2-7; the TCRdb call, TRBD2, lacks DNA for checking. The CDR3 runs to 14 residues. No coding sequence is recorded. CDR1 is SGHAT, CDR2 FQNNGV, per germline. CDR3: CASGKPGLVYEQYF.

The gene calls are TRBV2 and TRBJ1-1. Germline V gene data show CDR1 as SNHLY and CDR2 as FYNNEI. The CDR3 contains 13 residues. The DNA is not on file. The CDR3 region is CASSSMGNTEAFF. Using reference TRBV2 and TRBJ1-1 for the parts outside the CDR3, the full variable domain is EPEVTQTPSHQVTQMGQEVILRCVPISNHLYFYWYRQILGQKVEFLVSFYNNEISEKSEIFDDQFSVERPDGSNFTLKIRSTKLEDSAMYFCASSSMGNTEAFFGQGTRLTVV.

The CDR3 sequence: CASRPIGTPNEKLFF. The chain uses TRBV4-2 and TRBJ1-4; TCRdb calls TRBD1, which cannot be checked without DNA. The CDR3 runs to 15 residues. The protein alone is recorded here. Germline assignment: CDR1 LGHNA and CDR2 YNFKEQ.

The chain has TRBV7-9 and TRBJ1-1; with no DNA, the TCRdb D assignment of TRBD1 cannot be verified. The CDR3 runs to 16 residues. No DNA accompanies this entry. CDR1 SEHNR and CDR2 FQNEAQ come from the germline V gene (reference sequence). The CDR3 sequence is CASSLVGTGRNTEAFF.

The V and J genes are TRBV5-6 and TRBJ2-3; no DNA is available, so the TRBD2 call from TCRdb remains unchecked. Germline CDR1 and CDR2: SGHDT and YYEEEE. The CDR3 loop spans 11 amino acids. There is no recorded DNA. CDR3 amino acids: CASSLTDTQYF.

The chain recombines TRBV4-3 with TRBJ2-7; TCRdb gives TRBD1 as the D gene, but with no DNA this cannot be confirmed. This CDR3 has 13 residues. DNA is not on record. The V gene's germline CDR1 is LGHNA and CDR2 YSLEER. CDR3 amino acids: CASSQEASYEQYF.

The CDR3 is CASSLGLAWNYEQYF. This chain links TRBV7-2 with TRBJ2-7; TCRdb calls TRBD2, which cannot be checked without DNA. This CDR3 contains 15 residues. No DNA is listed. The germline V gene encodes CDR1 SGHTA and CDR2 FQGNSA.

The chain uses TRBV4-3 and TRBJ1-1. Germline CDR1 and CDR2: LGHNA and YSLEER. The CDR3 runs 13 residues. The DNA is unrecorded. CDR3: CASRGTMNTEAFF.

This chain connects TRBV6-5 to TRBJ2-7; the TCRdb call, TRBD1, lacks DNA for checking. The germline V gene encodes CDR1 MNHEY and CDR2 SVGAGI. This CDR3 comprises 15 residues. Only the protein is on record. The CDR3 loop reads CASSPTWTGSYEQYF.

This chain links TRBV18 with TRBJ2-3. The CDR3 sequence is 13 residues long. DNA is not recorded here. The germline V gene encodes CDR1 KGHSH and CDR2 LQKENI. The CDR3: CASSPPGTDTQYF.

The rearrangement uses TRBV5-1 and TRBJ2-3; the D call from TCRdb, TRBD2, cannot be confirmed without DNA. The CDR3 has 16 residues. The DNA is not on file. Germline V CDR1 and CDR2: SGHRS, YFSETQ. The CDR3 sequence is CASSSGLADYTDTQYF. The full variable domain, with the rest looked up from reference TRBV5-1 and TRBJ2-3, is KAGVTQTPRYLIKTRGQQVTLSCSPISGHRSVSWYQQTPGQGLQFLFEYFSETQRNKGNFPGRFSGRQFSNSRSEMNVSTLELGDSALYLCASSSGLADYTDTQYFGPGTRLTVL.

Frequency places this clone as medium-sized. The rearrangement uses TRBV19 and TRBJ1-2; TCRdb's D call, TRBD1, is unchecked because there is no DNA. The CDR3 runs to 13 residues. No DNA is recorded. CDR1 LNHDA and CDR2 SQIVND come from the germline V gene (reference sequence). The CDR3 region is CASNQGADYGYTF.

The V call is TRBV18, the J call TRBJ1-1; TCRdb calls TRBD1, which cannot be checked without DNA. This CDR3 region has 16 residues. DNA for this receptor is not on file. Germline V gene data show CDR1 as KGHSH and CDR2 as LQKENI. The CDR3 region is CASSPMIVQGEREAFF.